This TCR beta chain derives from a study of blood T cell repertoires in COVID-19. Study details: Nucleic acid was either cDNA or gDNA, and it came from T cells, B-cell-depleted T cells, or PBMCs.

In the authors' workflow: Amplified reference gene primers provided the basis for estimating nucleated cell counts. Some clones are missing from TCRdb's copy, which holds only in-frame ones; the method was immunoSEQ multiplex PCR. V and J calls and clone size are as listed in that table; D and trimming were resolved from the DNA. The data show roughly 140,000 clones, 80% to 90% seen once. The CDR3 covers 15 residues. CDR1 and CDR2 from the germline V gene are SGHDN and FVKESK. The V and J ends lost 4 bases and 5 bases respectively, with 17 bases between them. This TCR derives from a woman in her sixties or seventies with COVID-19, enrolled during active disease. The sample consisted of peripheral blood. This chain uses TRBV14 with TRBJ1-2; weak D call: TRBD1 (6 bases). CDR3 protein: CASSRGTRQWYGYTF. The CDR3 nucleotides read TGTGCCAGCAGCCGAGGGACACGACAGTGGTATGGCTACACCTTC.